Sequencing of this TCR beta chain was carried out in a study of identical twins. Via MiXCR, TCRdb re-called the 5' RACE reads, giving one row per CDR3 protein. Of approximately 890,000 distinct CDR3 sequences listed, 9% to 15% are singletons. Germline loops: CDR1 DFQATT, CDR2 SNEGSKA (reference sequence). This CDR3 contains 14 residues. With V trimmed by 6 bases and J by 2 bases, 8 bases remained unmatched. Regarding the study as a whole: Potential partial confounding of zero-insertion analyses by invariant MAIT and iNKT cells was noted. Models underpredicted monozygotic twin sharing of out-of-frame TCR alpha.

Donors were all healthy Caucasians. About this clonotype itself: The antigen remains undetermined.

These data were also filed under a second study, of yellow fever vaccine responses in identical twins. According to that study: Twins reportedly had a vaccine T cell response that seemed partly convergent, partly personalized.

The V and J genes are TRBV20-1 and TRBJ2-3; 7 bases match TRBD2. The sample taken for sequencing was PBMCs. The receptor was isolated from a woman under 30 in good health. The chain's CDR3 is CSAAGAHNTDTQYF. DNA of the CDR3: TGCAGTGCGGCGGGAGCCCATAACACAGATACGCAGTATTTT.